Each of the 2 T cell receptor beta chains below was sequenced from the same sample in a study of blood T cell repertoires in COVID-19. TCRdb's table, derived via immunoSEQ multiplex PCR, lists solely in-frame clones and lacks some. In the table there are roughly 360,000 clones, roughly four fifths of which are singletons. Material for sequencing was PBMCs or T cells enriched from blood (not recorded which). These receptor sequences come from a woman in her forties or fifties who had recovered from COVID-19.

This clone showed up just a few times. One end of the junction does not line up with germline, which may come from a read error. The rearrangement uses TRBV11-1 and TRBJ2-7; D might be TRBD2 (5 bases). Germline V gives CDR1 SGHAT, CDR2 FQDESV (reference sequence). The CDR3 has 15 residues. CDR3 nucleotide sequence: TGTGCCAGCAGTGGTCGTATAGGAGGCTCCAACGAGCAGTACTTC. Its protein is CASSGRIGGSNEQYF.

The chain uses TRBV19 and TRBJ2-3; 10 bases match TRBD2. Germline CDR1 is LNHDA and CDR2 is SQIVND (reference sequence). V lost 3 bases and J lost 4; bases outside the gene matches: 10. This CDR3 has 17 residues. The CDR3 DNA sequence: TGTGCCAGTAGTATCGGAGCGGGGGGGGCCCCCGCAGATACGCAGTATTTT. It translates to CASSIGAGGAPADTQYF.